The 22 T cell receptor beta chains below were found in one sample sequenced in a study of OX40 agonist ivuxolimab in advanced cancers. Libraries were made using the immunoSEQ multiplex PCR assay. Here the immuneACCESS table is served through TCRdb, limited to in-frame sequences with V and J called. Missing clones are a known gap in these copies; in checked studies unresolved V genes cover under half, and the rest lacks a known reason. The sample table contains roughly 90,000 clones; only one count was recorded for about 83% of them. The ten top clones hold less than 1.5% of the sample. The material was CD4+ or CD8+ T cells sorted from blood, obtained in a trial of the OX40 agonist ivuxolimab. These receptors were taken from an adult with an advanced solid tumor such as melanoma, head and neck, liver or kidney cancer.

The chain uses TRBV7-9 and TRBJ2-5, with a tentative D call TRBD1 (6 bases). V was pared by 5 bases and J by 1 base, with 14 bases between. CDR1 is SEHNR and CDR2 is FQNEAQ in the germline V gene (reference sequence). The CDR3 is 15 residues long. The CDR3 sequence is CASSVHTGFQETQYF. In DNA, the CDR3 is TGTGCCAGCAGCGTACACACAGGGTTCCAAGAGACCCAGTACTTC.

The CDR3 DNA follows: TGTGCCATCAGTGAGTCAGGAGCGACGCGCACGAATACGCAGTATTTT. Translation: CAISESGATRTNTQYF. The rearrangement links TRBV10-3 to TRBJ2-3; D is undetermined. There are 16 residues in the CDR3. Germline V lookup: CDR1 ENHRY, CDR2 SYGVKD. Trimming stripped 0 bases from V and 7 bases from J, with 17 bases between.

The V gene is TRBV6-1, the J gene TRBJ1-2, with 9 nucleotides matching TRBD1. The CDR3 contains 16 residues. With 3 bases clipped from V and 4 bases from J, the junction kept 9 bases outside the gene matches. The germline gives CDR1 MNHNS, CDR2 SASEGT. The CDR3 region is CASSEGGQGLTYGYTF. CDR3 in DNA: TGTGCCAGCAGTGAGGGAGGACAGGGGTTGACCTATGGCTACACCTTC.

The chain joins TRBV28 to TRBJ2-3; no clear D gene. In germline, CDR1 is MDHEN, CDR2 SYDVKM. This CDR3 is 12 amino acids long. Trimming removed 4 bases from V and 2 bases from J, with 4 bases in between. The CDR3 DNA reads TGTGCCAGCAGTTCCCTCACAGATACGCAGTATTTT. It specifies CASSSLTDTQYF.

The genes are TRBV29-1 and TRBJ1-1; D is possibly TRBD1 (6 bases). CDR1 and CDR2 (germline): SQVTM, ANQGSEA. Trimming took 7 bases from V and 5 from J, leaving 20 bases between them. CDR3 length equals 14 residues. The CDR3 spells CSAPPRGAGTEAFF. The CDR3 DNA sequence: TGCAGCGCCCCACCCCGGGGGGCTGGGACTGAAGCTTTCTTT.

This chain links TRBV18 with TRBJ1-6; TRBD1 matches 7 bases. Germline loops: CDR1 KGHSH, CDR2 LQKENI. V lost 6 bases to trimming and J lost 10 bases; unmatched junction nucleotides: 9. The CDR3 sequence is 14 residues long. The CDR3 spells CASSKGASESPLHF. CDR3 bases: TGTGCCAGCTCGAAGGGGGCTTCGGAATCACCCCTCCACTTT.

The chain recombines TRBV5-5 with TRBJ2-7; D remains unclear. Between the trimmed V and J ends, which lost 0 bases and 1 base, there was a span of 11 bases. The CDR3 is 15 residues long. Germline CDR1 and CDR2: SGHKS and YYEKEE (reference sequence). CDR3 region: CASSLDGSLSYEQYF. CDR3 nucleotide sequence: TGTGCCAGCAGCTTGGACGGGTCCCTATCCTACGAGCAGTACTTC.

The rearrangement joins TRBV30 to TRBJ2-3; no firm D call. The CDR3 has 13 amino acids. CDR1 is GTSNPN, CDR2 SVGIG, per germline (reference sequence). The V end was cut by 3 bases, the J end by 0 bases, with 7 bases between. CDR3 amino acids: CAWRAASTDTQYF. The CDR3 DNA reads TGTGCCTGGAGGGCAGCTAGCACAGATACGCAGTATTTT.

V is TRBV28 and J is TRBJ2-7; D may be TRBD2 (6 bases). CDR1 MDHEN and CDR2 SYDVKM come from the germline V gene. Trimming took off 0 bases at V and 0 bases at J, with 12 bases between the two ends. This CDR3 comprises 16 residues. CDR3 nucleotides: TGTGCCAGCAGTTTATGGGGCGGGATGAGCTCCTACGAGCAGTACTTC. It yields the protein CASSLWGGMSSYEQYF. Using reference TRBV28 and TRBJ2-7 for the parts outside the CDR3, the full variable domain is DVKVTQSSRYLVKRTGEKVFLECVQDMDHENMFWYRQDPGLGLRLIYFSYDVKMKEKGDIPEGYSVSREKKERFSLILESASTNQTSMYLCASSLWGGMSSYEQYFGPGTRLTVT.

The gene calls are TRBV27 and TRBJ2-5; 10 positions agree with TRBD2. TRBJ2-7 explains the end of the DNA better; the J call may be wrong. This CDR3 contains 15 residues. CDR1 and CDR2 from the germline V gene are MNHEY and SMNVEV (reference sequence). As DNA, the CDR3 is TGTGCCAGCAGCTCACAAGCGGGAGGGCGCTACGAGCAGTACTTC. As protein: CASSSQAGGRYEQYF.

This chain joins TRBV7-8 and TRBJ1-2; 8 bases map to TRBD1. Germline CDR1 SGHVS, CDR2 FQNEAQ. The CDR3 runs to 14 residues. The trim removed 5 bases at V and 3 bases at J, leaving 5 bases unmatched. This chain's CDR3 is CASSQGQEDYGYTF. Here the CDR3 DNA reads TGTGCCAGCAGCCAGGGACAGGAGGACTATGGCTACACCTTC.

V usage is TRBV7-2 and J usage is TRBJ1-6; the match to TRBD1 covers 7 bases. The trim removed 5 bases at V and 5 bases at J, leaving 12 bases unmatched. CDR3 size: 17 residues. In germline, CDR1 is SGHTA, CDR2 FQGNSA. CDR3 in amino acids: CASSQGVRTTNNSPLHF. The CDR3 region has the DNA TGTGCCAGCAGCCAGGGGGTCAGGACAACGAATAATTCACCCCTCCACTTT. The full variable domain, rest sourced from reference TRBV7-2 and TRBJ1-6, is GAGVSQSPSNKVTEKGKDVELRCDPISGHTALYWYRQSLGQGLEFLIYFQGNSAPDKSGLPSDRFSAERTGGSVSTLTIQRTQQEDSAVYLCASSQGVRTTNNSPLHFGNGTRLTVT.

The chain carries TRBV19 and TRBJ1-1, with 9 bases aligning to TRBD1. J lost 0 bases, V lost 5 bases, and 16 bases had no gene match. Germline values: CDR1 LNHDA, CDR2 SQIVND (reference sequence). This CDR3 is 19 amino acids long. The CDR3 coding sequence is TGTGCCAGTAGTGCGAACAGGGGGCTATCATCAAGGATGAACACTGAAGCTTTCTTT. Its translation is CASSANRGLSSRMNTEAFF.

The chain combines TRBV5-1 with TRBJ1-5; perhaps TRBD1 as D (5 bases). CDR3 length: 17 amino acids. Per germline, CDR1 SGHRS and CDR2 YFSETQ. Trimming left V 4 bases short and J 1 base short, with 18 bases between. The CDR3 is CASSPPWNWGSNQPQHF. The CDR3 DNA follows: TGCGCCAGCAGCCCTCCGTGGAACTGGGGGAGCAATCAGCCCCAGCATTTT.

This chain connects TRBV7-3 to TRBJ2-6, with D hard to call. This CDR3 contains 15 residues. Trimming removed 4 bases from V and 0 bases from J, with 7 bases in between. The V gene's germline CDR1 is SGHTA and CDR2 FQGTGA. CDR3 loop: CASSSEHSGANVLTF. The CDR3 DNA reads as TGTGCCAGCAGCTCGGAGCACTCTGGGGCCAACGTCCTGACTTTC.

The CDR3 nucleotides are TGTGCCTGGGGACGGGGGGACTACGAGCAGTACTTC. Protein sequence: CAWGRGDYEQYF. The chain is built from TRBV30 and TRBJ2-7, with TRBD2 identical over 7 bases. Trimming removed 5 bases from V and 3 bases from J; junction bases left unmatched: 4. The length of the CDR3 is 12 residues. CDR1 GTSNPN and CDR2 SVGIG come from the germline V gene (reference sequence).

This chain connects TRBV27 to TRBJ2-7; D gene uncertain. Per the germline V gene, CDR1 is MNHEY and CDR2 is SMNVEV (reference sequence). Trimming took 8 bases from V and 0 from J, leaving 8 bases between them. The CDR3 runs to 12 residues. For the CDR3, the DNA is TGTGCCAGCGGCTACTACTCCTACGAGCAGTACTTC. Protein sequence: CASGYYSYEQYF.

The CDR3 nucleotides are TGCAGCGCTCGGACAGGGGGCAGCGAGCAGTACTTC. Translation: CSARTGGSEQYF. The V and J genes are TRBV29-1 and TRBJ2-7; 11 positions agree with TRBD1. The CDR3 is made up of 12 amino acids. V was clipped by 7 bases and J by 6 bases; unmatched bases: 5. Germline CDR1 and CDR2: SQVTM and ANQGSEA.

Written as DNA, the CDR3 is TGTGCCAGCAGCGCCAGCCAGGGGGTCACTGAAGCTTTCTTT. Its translation is CASSASQGVTEAFF. The chain recombines TRBV7-2 with TRBJ1-1; the match to TRBD1 covers 7 bases. CDR3 size: 14 residues. Germline V gene data show CDR1 as SGHTA and CDR2 as FQGNSA. The trim removed 5 bases at V and 4 bases at J, leaving 7 bases unmatched.

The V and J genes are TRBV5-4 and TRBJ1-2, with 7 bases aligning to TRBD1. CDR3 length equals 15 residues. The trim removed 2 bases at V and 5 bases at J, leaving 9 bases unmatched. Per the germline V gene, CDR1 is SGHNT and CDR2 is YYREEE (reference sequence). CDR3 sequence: CASSLQGRSTYGYTF. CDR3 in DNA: TGTGCCAGCAGCTTACAGGGGCGTTCGACTTATGGCTACACCTTC. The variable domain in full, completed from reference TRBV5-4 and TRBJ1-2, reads ETGVTQSPTHLIKTRGQQVTLRCSSQSGHNTVSWYQQALGQGPQFIFQYYREEENGRGNFPPRFSGLQFPNYSSELNVNALELDDSALYLCASSLQGRSTYGYTFGSGTRLTVV.

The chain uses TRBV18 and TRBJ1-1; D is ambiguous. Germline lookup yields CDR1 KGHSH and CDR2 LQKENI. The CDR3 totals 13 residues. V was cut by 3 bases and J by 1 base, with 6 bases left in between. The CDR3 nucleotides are TGTGCCAGCTCACCGGCAGAGAACACTGAAGCTTTCTTT. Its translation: CASSPAENTEAFF.

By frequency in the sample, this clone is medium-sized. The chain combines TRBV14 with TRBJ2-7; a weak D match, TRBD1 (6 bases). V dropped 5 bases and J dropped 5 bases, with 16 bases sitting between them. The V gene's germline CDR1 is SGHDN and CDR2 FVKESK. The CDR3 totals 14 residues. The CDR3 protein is CASSSLTGTNEQYF. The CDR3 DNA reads TGTGCCAGCAGCTCATTAACCGGGACAAACGAGCAGTACTTC.